The clone carrying this T cell receptor (beta chain) has more than one count but fewer than ten. This CDR3 region has 15 residues. The germline CDR1 and CDR2 sequences are LNHNV and YYDKDF (reference sequence). V lost 2 bases, J lost 7 bases, and 7 bases stayed unmatched. This record comes from a study of patients and donors after allogeneic stem cell transplantation. MiXCR, applied by TCRdb to the RT-PCR reads, yields one record per CDR3 protein. The sample contains about 200,000 distinct CDR3 sequences, around two fifths of which appear only once. The chain carries TRBV15 and TRBJ1-1, with TRBD1 identical over 10 bases. This clonotype was obtained from a human donor who was either an allogeneic HSCT recipient or a stem cell or donor lymphocyte infusion donor (not recorded which). It is not recorded whose cells these are; they may come from a transplant donor. The sample was blood, either unsorted or a sorted T cell fraction (not recorded which). Here the CDR3 reads CATSRSLDRGIEAFF. The CDR3 DNA reads as TGTGCCACCAGCAGAAGCTTGGACAGGGGGATTGAAGCTTTCTTT. The full variable domain, in which reference TRBV15 and TRBJ1-1 provide the parts outside the CDR3, is DAMVIQNPRYQVTQFGKPVTLSCSQTLNHNVMYWYQQKSSQAPKLLFHYYDKDFNNEADTPDNFQSRRPNTSFCFLDIRSPGLGDTAMYLCATSRSLDRGIEAFFGQGTRLTVV.